A selection of T cell receptor beta chains follows, all from one sample in a study of blood T cell repertoires in COVID-19. Data came from immunoSEQ multiplex PCR; TCRdb stores just in-frame clones and leaves some out. The sample records some 150,000 clones, roughly 87% being singletons. Sequenced: peripheral blood. These receptors all come from a woman aged 60-75 years who had recovered from COVID-19. Both conserved end residues are part of each CDR3. Each record gives: D gene, V gene, J gene, clone size, CDR3 length, CDR3 DNA, CDR3 protein. D genes are given only for firm matches. Rows give clone size only sometimes, using once, few, many, or a class for an expanded clone.

D gene: TRBD1; V gene: TRBV6-5; J gene: TRBJ1-1; clone size: .; CDR3 length: 15; CDR3 DNA: TGTGCCAGCAGTCAGGGGGACCGAGGAGACACTGAAGCTTTCTTT; CDR3 protein: CASSQGDRGDTEAFF
D gene: TRBD1; V gene: TRBV19; J gene: TRBJ1-3; clone size: .; CDR3 length: 17; CDR3 DNA: TGTGCCAGTACGGACAGGGGGCTATCAATCTCTGGAAACACCATATATTTT; CDR3 protein: CASTDRGLSISGNTIYF
D gene: .; V gene: TRBV18; J gene: TRBJ1-2; clone size: .; CDR3 length: 14; CDR3 DNA: TGTGCCAGCTCACCAGGGGCCGGAAACTATGGCTACACCTTC; CDR3 protein: CASSPGAGNYGYTF
D gene: .; V gene: TRBV3-1/TRBV3-2; J gene: TRBJ2-7; clone size: .; CDR3 length: 13; CDR3 DNA: TGTGCCAGCAGCACAGGGCAGACGTACGAGCAGTACTTC; CDR3 protein: CASSTGQTYEQYF
D gene: .; V gene: TRBV6-5; J gene: TRBJ1-2; clone size: .; CDR3 length: 12; CDR3 DNA: TGTGCCAGCAGATTACAGGGCTATGGCTACACCTTC; CDR3 protein: CASRLQGYGYTF
D gene: TRBD2; V gene: TRBV5-4; J gene: TRBJ2-1; clone size: .; CDR3 length: 15; CDR3 DNA: TGTGCCAGCAGCAAAGCGGGGCCCCTCTCCAATGAGCAGTTCTTC; CDR3 protein: CASSKAGPLSNEQFF
D gene: TRBD2; V gene: TRBV28; J gene: TRBJ2-1; clone size: .; CDR3 length: 17; CDR3 DNA: TGTGCCAGCAGCCGAAAGAGGTTCGGACTAGCGGGGGGAGAGCAGTTCTTC; CDR3 protein: CASSRKRFGLAGGEQFF
D gene: .; V gene: TRBV11-2; J gene: TRBJ2-1; clone size: once; CDR3 length: 15; CDR3 DNA: TGTGCCAGCAGCTACGGGAGACACCTTCGGGATGAGCAGTTCTTC; CDR3 protein: CASSYGRHLRDEQFF
D gene: .; V gene: TRBV5-1; J gene: TRBJ1-6; clone size: .; CDR3 length: 15; CDR3 DNA: TGCGCCAGCAGCCCAAGGGAGTCCTATAATTCACCCCTCCACTTT; CDR3 protein: CASSPRESYNSPLHF
D gene: TRBD2; V gene: TRBV7-9; J gene: TRBJ2-3; clone size: .; CDR3 length: 18; CDR3 DNA: TGTGCCAGCAGCTTAGCCCGGACTAGCGGGGGGGCAGAAGATACGCAGTATTTT; CDR3 protein: CASSLARTSGGAEDTQYF